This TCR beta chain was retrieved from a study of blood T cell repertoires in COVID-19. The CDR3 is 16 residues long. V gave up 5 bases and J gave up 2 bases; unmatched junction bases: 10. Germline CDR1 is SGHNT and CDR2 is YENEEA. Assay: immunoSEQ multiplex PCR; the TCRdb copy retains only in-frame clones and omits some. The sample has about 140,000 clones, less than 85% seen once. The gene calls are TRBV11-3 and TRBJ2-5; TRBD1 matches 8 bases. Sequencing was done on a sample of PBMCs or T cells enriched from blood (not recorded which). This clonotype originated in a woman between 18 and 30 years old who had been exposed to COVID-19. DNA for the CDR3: TGTGCCAGCAGCCCAGGGGGCCAGAGATTTCAAGAGACCCAGTACTTC. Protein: CASSPGGQRFQETQYF.